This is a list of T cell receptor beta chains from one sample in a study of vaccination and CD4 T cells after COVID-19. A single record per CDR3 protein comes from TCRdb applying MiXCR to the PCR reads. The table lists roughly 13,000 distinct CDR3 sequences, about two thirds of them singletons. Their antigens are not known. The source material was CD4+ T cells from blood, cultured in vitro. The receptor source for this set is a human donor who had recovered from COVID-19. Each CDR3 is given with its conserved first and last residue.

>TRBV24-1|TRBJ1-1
CATSDHRGAGTEAFF
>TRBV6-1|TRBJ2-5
CASSSSRETQYF
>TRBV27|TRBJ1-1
CASSAFDRGVYTEAFF
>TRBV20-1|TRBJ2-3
CSASLGFRTGADTQYF
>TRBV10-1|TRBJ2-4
CASSDGVAKNIQYF
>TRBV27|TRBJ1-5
CASSFGGGFNQPQHF
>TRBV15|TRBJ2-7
CATSSPGTQRDEQYF
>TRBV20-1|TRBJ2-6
CSASSGPSGANVLTF
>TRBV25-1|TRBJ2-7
CASSRGQGAYEQYF
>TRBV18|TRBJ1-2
CASSLQDNYGYTF
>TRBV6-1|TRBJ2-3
CASSRSWTGITDTQYF
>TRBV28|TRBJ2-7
CASSLSETYEQYF
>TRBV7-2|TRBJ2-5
CASSPGQTQYF
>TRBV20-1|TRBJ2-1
CSAIGGWAGANEQFF
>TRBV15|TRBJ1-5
CATSSPGQQYSNQPQHF
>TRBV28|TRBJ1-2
CASSSVDYGYTF
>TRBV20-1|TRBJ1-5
CSARVGMWQPQHF
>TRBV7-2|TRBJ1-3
CASSPQGSGNTIYF
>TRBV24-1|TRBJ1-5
CATSDPRRGASNQPQHF
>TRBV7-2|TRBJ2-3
CASSGSGGAVTDTQYF
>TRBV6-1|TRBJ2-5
CASSLGRETQYF
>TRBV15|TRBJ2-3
CATSRVGLARGGGPDTQYF
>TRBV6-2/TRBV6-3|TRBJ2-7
CASSYREGLTYEQYF
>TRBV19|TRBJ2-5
CASKTDKETQYF
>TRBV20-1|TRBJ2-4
CSALLAAKEVIQYF
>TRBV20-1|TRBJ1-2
CSASLRTGSLLYTF
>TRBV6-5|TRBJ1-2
CASSYSPRRSYGYTF
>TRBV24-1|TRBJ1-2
CATSDGGRDLNYGYTF
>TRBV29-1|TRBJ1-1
CSAVTGNTEAFF
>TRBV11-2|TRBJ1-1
CASSPGLGAFF
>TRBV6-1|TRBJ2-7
CASSTPGQGTTYEQYF
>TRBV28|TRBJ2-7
CASSKGGAGGYEQYF